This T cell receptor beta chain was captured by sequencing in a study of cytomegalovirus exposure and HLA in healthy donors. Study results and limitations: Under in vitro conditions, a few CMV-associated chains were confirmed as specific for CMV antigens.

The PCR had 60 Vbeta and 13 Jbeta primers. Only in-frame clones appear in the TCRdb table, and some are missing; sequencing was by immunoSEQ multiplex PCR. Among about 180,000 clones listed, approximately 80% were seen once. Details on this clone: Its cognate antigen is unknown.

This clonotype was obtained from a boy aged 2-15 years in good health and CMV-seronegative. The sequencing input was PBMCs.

DNA for the CDR3: TGTGCCAGCAGCAGGGGCGGGATTCGGAATCAGCCCCAGCATTTT. This codes for CASSRGGIRNQPQHF. V gene TRBV5-6 combines with J gene TRBJ1-5; D might be TRBD1 (5 bases). The CDR3 has 15 amino acids. V was shortened by 4 bases and J by 4 bases, with 15 bases between the two germline ends. CDR1 is SGHDT and CDR2 is YYEEEE in the germline V gene.